This record covers a single T cell receptor (beta chain). Its matching antigen is unknown. Some second doses came at about 4 weeks and others at about 12 weeks; these were pooled. The data are from a study of T cell responses to AZD1222 COVID-19 vaccine. Study-level points and caveats: Vaccine-associated CD4 TCRs ranged over spike, dominating at 160-218 and 743-854. Repertoire sampling occurred only after the peak T cell response. Rises in breadth and depth of Spike-specific TCRs came after two AZD1222 doses.

CDR1 and CDR2 (germline): SGHRS, YFSETQ. The V end lost 4 bases, the J end lost 0 bases, and 8 bases lay between the germline ends. The CDR3 length is 13 residues. TCRdb's table, derived via immunoSEQ multiplex PCR, lists solely in-frame clones and lacks some. This sample carries roughly 120,000 clones, 86% of them seen once, and the ten largest clones take roughly a sixth. The sample consisted of peripheral blood, taken 28 days after the second AZD1222 dose. The origin of this receptor is an adult who received the AZD1222 COVID-19 vaccine. This chain connects TRBV5-1 to TRBJ2-7; TRBD1 might be the D (6 bases). The CDR3 loop reads CASSGDNSYEQYF. CDR3 bases: TGCGCCAGCAGCGGGGACAACTCCTACGAGCAGTACTTC.